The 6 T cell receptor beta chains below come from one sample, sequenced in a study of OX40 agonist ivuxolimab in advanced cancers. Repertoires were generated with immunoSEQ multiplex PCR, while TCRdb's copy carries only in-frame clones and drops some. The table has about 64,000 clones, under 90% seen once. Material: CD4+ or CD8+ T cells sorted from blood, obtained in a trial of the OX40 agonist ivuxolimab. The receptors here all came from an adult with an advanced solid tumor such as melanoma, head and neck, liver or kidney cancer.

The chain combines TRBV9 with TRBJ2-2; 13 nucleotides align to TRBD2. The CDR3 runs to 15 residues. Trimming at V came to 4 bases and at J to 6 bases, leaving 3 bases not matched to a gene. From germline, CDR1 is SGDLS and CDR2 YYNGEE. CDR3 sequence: CASSFGLAGAGELFF. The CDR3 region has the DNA TGTGCCAGCAGCTTCGGACTAGCGGGAGCCGGGGAGCTGTTTTTT.

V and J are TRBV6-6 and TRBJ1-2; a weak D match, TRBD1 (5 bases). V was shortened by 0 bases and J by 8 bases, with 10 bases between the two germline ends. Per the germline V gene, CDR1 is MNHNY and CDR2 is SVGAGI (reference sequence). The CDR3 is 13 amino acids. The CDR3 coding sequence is TGTGCCAGCAGTTACTCCCCCCGGGGGGGCTACACCTTC. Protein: CASSYSPRGGYTF.

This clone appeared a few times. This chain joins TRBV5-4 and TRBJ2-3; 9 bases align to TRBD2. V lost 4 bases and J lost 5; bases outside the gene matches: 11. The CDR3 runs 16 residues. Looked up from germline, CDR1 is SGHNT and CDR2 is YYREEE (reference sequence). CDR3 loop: CASSPGTSPAQDTQYF. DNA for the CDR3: TGTGCCAGCAGCCCCGGGACTAGCCCCGCCCAAGATACGCAGTATTTT.

This CDR3 reads CASSILAGGLANTGELFF. The CDR3 region has the DNA TGTGCCAGTAGTATACTAGCGGGGGGGCTGGCGAACACCGGGGAGCTGTTTTTT. The rearrangement joins TRBV19 to TRBJ2-2; 12 positions match TRBD2. J lost 0 bases, V lost 2 bases, and 4 bases had no gene match. Looked up from germline, CDR1 is LNHDA and CDR2 is SQIVND (reference sequence). CDR3 size: 18 residues.

The CDR3 region is CASSLSGQGAYEQYF. Here the CDR3 DNA reads TGTGCCAGTAGCCTATCTGGACAGGGAGCCTACGAGCAGTACTTC. The chain is built from TRBV19 and TRBJ2-7; 8 bases line up with TRBD1. Germline V gene data show CDR1 as LNHDA and CDR2 as SQIVND (reference sequence). The CDR3 has 15 amino acids. V trimming: 6 bases; J trimming: 2 bases; junction bases outside the gene matches: 9.

As DNA, the CDR3 is TGCGCCAGCAGCCCCCGGGACAGGGCCTACGAGCAGTACTTC. Translated, it gives CASSPRDRAYEQYF. The chain recombines TRBV4-1 with TRBJ2-7; TRBD1 matches at 9 bases. The CDR3 totals 14 residues. V lost 4 bases to trimming and J lost 2 bases; unmatched junction nucleotides: 3. Germline CDR1 MGHRA, CDR2 YSYEKL.